This T cell receptor (beta chain) was retrieved from a study of vaccination and CD4 T cells after COVID-19. Overall study context: Convalescent study patients returned SARS-CoV-2 positive nasal swab PCR results, with several mild cases and one severe. The authors gave control cultures a CEFX pool, an HIV-1 Nef pool, or no peptide.

Specified treatment: roughly ten-day PBMC culture with coronavirus spike peptide pools or control peptides (ViraFEST assay). With regard to this clonotype: Its antigen remains unknown.

From germline, CDR1 is LNHNV and CDR2 YYDKDF (reference sequence). Trimming cost V 6 bases and J 4 bases; bases outside gene matches: 10. The CDR3 extends over 17 amino acids. The Oncomine TCR Beta short-read assay generated sequence data from the DNA of cultured CD4+ T cells. In this case, cultured CD4+ T cells provided the extracted genomic DNA. Using its own MiXCR run on the PCR reads, TCRdb lists one record per CDR3 protein. The sample has about 13,000 distinct CDR3 sequences, about 74% seen once. Material: CD4+ T cells from blood, cultured in vitro. The chain carries TRBV15 and TRBJ2-5; 14 bases map to TRBD2. The sequence was obtained from a human donor who had recovered from COVID-19. The CDR3 nucleotides read TGTGCCACCAGTTCTCACTCGGGACTAGCGGGAGTAGAGACCCAGTACTTC. Translated: CATSSHSGLAGVETQYF.